The clone carrying this T cell receptor beta chain was recorded at least ten times. Its matching antigen is unknown. V gave up 0 bases and J gave up 5 bases, with 10 bases separating them. The CDR3 runs to 15 residues. Germline lookup yields CDR1 LGHNA and CDR2 YSLEER. These data come from a study of molecular identifiers for immune sequencing clone quantification. Previously reported methods and listed TCR primers produced the bulk TCR libraries. TCRdb itself ran the PCR reads through MiXCR, one entry per CDR3 protein. The table lists about 640,000 distinct CDR3 sequences, about 20% of them singletons. General study findings and limits: Clonotypes topping 20 RNA copies carried over 99% of effector molecules but under 1% of naive ones.

With 10%, 30% or 50% of RNA, roughly 17,000 to 1,000,000 naive CD8 T cells were sequenced. CD8+CD4-CCR7+CD45RA+ cells were sorted as naive CD8 T cells. This sequence originates from a human donor in good health. Some libraries in this study had Jurkat cell RNA spiked in. The chain combines TRBV4-3 with TRBJ2-2, with D tentatively TRBD1 (5 bases). The specimen sequenced was naive CD8+ T cells from blood, with Jurkat cell RNA spiked in. Indicated subset: FACS-sorted CD8+CD4-CCR7+CD45RA+ naive T cells. CDR3 amino acids: CASSQEPGKTGELFF. CDR3 sequence (DNA): TGCGCCAGCAGCCAAGAACCAGGGAAAACCGGGGAGCTGTTTTTT.